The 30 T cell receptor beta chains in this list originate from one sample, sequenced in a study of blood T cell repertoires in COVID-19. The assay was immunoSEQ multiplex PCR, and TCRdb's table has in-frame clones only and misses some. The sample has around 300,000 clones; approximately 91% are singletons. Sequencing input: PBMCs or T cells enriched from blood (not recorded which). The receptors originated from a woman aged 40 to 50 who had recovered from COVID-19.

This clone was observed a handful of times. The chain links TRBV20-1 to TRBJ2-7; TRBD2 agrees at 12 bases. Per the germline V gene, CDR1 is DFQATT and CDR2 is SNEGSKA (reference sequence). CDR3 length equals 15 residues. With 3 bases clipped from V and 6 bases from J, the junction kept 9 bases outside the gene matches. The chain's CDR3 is CSASLQASGRVEQYF. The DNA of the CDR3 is TGCAGTGCTAGTCTTCAGGCTAGCGGGAGGGTCGAGCAGTACTTC.

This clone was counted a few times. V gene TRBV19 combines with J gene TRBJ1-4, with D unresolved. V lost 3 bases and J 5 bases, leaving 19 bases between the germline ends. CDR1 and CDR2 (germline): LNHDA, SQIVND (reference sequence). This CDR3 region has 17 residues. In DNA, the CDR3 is TGTGCCAGTAGTATGTTGGGCGCACCCGGTCAGAATGAAAAACTGTTTTTT. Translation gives CASSMLGAPGQNEKLFF.

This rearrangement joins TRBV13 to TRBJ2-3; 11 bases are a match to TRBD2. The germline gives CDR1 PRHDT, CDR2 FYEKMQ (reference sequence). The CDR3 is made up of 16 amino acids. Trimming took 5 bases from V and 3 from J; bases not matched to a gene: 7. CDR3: CASSGGASGRTDTQYF. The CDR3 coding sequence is TGTGCCAGCAGCGGCGGGGCTAGCGGGAGGACAGATACGCAGTATTTT.

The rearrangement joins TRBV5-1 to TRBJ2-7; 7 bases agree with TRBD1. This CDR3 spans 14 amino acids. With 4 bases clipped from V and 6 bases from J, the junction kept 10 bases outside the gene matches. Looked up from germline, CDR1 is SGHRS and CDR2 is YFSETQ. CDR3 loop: CASSQQTGIGEQYF. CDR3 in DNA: TGCGCCAGCAGCCAGCAGACAGGGATCGGCGAGCAGTACTTC.

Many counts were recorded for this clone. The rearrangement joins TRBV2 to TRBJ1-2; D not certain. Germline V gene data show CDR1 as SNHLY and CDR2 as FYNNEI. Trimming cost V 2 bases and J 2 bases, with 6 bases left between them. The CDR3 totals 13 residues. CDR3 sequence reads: CASSESGNYGYTF. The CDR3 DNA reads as TGTGCCAGCAGTGAATCGGGGAACTATGGCTACACCTTC.

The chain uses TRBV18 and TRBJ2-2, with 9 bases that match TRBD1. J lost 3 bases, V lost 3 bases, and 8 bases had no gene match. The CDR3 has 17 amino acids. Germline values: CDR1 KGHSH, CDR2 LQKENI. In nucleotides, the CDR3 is TGTGCCAGCTCACCCTCAGGACAGGGGAGTTACACCGGGGAGCTGTTTTTT. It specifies CASSPSGQGSYTGELFF.

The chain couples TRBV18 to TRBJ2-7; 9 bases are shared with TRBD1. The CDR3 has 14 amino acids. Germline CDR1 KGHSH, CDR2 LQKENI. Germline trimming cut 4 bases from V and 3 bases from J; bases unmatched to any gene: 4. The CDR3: CASSLRDRDYEQYF. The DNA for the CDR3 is TGTGCCAGCTCACTCCGGGACAGGGACTACGAGCAGTACTTC. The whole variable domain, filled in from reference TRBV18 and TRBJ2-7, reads NAGVMQNPRHLVRRRGQEARLRCSPMKGHSHVYWYRQLPEEGLKFMVYLQKENIIDESGMPKERFSAEFPKEGPSILRIQQVVRGDSAAYFCASSLRDRDYEQYFGPGTRLTVT.

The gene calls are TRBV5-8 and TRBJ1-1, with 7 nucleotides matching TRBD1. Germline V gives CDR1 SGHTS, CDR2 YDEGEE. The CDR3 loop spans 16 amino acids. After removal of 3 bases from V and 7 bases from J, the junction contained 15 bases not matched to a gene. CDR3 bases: TGTGCCAGCAGCTCCGGAGACAGGGTAAGCCCCGTTGAAGCTTTCTTT. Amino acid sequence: CASSSGDRVSPVEAFF. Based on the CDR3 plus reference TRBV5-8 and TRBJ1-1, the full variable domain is EAGVTQSPTHLIKTRGQQATLRCSPISGHTSVYWYQQALGLGLQFLLWYDEGEERNRGNFPPRFSGRQFPNYSSELNVNALELEDSALYLCASSSGDRVSPVEAFFGQGTRLTVV.

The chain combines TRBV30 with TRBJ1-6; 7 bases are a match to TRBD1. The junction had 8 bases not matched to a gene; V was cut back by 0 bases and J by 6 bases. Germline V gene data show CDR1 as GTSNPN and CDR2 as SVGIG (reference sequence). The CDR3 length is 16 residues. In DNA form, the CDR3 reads TGTGCCTGGAGTGTAGAGGGGGCAAGCCTTAATTCACCCCTCCACTTT. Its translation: CAWSVEGASLNSPLHF.

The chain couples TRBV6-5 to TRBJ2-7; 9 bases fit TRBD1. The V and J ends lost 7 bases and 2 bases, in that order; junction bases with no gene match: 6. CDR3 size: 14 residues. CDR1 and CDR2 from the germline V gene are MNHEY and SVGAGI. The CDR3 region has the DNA TGTGCCAGCACCGAGACAGGGGGGGCCTACGAGCAGTACTTC. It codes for CASTETGGAYEQYF.

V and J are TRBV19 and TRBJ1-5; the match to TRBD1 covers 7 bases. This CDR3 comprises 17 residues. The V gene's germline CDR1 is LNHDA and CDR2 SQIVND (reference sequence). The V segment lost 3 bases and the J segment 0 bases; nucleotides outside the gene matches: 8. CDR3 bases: TGTGCCAGTAGTATGGGGGCAGGGGGGCATAGCAATCAGCCCCAGCATTTT. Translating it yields CASSMGAGGHSNQPQHF.

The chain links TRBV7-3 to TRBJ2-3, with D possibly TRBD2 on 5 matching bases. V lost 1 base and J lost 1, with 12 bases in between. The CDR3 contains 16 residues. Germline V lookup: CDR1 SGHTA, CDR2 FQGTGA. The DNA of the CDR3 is TGTGCCAGCAGCTTAAGTGCCCTAGCCCGCACAGATACGCAGTATTTT. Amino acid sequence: CASSLSALARTDTQYF.

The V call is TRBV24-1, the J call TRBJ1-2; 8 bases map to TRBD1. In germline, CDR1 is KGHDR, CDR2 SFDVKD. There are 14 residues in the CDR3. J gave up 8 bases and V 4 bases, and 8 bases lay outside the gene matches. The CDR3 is CATSDSGTGKGYTF. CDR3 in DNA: TGTGCCACCAGTGACTCCGGGACAGGTAAAGGCTACACCTTC.

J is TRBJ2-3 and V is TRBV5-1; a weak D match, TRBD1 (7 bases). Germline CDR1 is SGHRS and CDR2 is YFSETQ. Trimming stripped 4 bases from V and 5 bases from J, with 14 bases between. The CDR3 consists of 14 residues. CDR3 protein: CASSRRGQEDTQYF. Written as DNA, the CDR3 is TGCGCCAGCAGCCGGAGGGGGCAGGAAGATACGCAGTATTTT.

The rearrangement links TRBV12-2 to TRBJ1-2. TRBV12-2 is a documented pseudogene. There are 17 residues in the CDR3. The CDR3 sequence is CASRLVGGIGKDYGYTF. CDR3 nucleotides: TGTGCAAGTCGCTTAGTTGGGGGGATAGGCAAGGACTATGGCTACACCTTC.

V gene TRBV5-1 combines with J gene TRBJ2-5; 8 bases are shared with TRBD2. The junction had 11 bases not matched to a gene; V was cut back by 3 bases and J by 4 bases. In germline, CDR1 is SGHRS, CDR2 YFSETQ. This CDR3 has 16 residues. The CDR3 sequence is CASSSGLVGAVETQYF. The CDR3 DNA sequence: TGCGCCAGCAGCTCGGGACTAGTGGGGGCGGTAGAGACCCAGTACTTC.

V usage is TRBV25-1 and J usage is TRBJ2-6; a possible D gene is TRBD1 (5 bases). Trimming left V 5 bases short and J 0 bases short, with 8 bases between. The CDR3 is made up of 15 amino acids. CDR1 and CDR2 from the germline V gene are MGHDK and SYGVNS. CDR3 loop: CASSQGLSGANVLTF. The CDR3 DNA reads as TGTGCCAGCAGTCAGGGCCTCTCTGGGGCCAACGTCCTGACTTTC.

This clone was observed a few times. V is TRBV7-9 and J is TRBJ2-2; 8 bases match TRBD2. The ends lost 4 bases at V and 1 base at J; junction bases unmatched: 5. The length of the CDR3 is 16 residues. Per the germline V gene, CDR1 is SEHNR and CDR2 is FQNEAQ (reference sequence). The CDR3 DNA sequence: TGTGCCAGCAGCTCATACGGGGGGGAGAACACCGGGGAGCTGTTTTTT. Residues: CASSSYGGENTGELFF.

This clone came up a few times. The CDR3: CASRWGDEKLFF. CDR3 sequence (DNA): TGTGCCAGCAGGTGGGGGGATGAAAAACTGTTTTTT. V usage is TRBV7-9 and J usage is TRBJ1-4; D possibly corresponds to TRBD1 (5 bases). This CDR3 has 12 residues. Deletions cut 6 bases from V and 6 bases from J, with 8 bases between. Germline V CDR1 and CDR2: SEHNR, FQNEAQ (reference sequence).

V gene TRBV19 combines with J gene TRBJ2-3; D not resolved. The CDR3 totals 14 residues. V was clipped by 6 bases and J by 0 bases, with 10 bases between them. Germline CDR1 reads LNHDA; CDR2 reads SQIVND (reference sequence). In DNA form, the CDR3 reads TGTGCCAGTAGCCCGGGTCTGAGCACAGATACGCAGTATTTT. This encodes CASSPGLSTDTQYF.

The CDR3 DNA reads TGTGCCAGCAGGGCTAGCGGGGACTACGAGCAGTACTTC. Translating it yields CASRASGDYEQYF. The chain links TRBV7-2 to TRBJ2-7; 9 bases align to TRBD2. With 6 bases clipped from V and 3 bases from J, the junction kept 3 bases outside the gene matches. CDR1 and CDR2 from the germline V gene are SGHTA and FQGNSA. The CDR3 has 13 residues.

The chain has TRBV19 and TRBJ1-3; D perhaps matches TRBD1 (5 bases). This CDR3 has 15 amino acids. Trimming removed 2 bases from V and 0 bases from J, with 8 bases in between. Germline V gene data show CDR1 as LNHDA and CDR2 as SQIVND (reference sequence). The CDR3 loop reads CASSIQGLSGNTIYF. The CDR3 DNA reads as TGTGCCAGTAGTATACAGGGCCTCTCTGGAAACACCATATATTTT. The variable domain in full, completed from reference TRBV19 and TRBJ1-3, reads DGGITQSPKYLFRKEGQNVTLSCEQNLNHDAMYWYRQDPGQGLRLIYYSQIVNDFQKGDIAEGYSVSREKKESFPLTVTSAQKNPTAFYLCASSIQGLSGNTIYFGEGSWLTVV.

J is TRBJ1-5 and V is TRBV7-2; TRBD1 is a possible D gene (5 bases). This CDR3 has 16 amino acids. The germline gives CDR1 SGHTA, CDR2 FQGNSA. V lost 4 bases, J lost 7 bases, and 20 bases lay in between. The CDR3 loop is CASSSRGIRGGQPQHF. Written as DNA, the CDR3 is TGTGCCAGCAGCTCCCGCGGTATTAGGGGCGGCCAGCCCCAGCATTTT.

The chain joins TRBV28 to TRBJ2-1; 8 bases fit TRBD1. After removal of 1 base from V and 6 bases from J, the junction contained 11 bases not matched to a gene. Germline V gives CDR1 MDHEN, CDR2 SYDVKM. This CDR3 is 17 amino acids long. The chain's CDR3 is CASSLSYRGSWGNEQFF. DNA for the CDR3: TGTGCCAGCAGTTTATCCTACAGGGGGTCGTGGGGCAATGAGCAGTTCTTC.

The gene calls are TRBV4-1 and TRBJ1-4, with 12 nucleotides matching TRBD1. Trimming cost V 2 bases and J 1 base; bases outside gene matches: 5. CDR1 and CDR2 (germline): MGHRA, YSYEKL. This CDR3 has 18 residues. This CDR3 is CASSQSRDRGQTNEKLFF. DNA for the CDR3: TGCGCCAGCAGCCAATCCCGGGACAGGGGGCAAACTAATGAAAAACTGTTTTTT.

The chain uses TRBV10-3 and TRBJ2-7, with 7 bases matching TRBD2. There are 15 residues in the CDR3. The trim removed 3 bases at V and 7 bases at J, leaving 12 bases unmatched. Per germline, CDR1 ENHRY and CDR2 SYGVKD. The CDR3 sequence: CAISDRLAGIVEQYF. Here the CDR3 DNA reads TGTGCCATCAGTGACCGACTAGCCGGAATTGTGGAGCAGTACTTC.

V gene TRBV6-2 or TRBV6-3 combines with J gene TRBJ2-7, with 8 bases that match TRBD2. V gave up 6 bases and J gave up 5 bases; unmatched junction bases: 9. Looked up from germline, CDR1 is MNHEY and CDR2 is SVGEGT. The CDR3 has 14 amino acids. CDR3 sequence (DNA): TGTGCCAGCAGCATACCGGGACTAGTAAACGAGCAGTACTTC. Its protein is CASSIPGLVNEQYF.

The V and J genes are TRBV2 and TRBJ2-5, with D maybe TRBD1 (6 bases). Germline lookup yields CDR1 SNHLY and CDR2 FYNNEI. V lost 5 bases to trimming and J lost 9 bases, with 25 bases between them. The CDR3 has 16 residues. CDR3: CASSQNHRVQGSAQYF. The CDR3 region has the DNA TGTGCCAGCAGTCAAAATCACAGGGTCCAAGGGTCGGCCCAGTACTTC.

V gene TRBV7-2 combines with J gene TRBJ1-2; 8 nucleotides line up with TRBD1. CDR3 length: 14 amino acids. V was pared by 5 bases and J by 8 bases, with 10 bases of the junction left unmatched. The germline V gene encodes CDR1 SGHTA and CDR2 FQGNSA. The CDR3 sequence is CASSPRTGSGGYTF. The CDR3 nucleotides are TGTGCCAGCAGCCCAAGGACAGGGAGTGGAGGCTACACCTTC.

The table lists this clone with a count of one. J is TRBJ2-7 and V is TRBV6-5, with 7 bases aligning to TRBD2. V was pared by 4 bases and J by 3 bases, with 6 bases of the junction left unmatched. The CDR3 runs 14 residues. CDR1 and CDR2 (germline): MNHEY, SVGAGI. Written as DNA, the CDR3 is TGTGCCAGCAGTTCAAGCGGGGTAGACTACGAGCAGTACTTC. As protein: CASSSSGVDYEQYF.